The 2 T cell receptor beta chains below were found in one sample sequenced in a study of CD8+ T cells in alopecia areata (dated by TCRdb to 2016 to 2018). Library creation used the immunoSEQ multiplex PCR assay. RNA was extracted from all samples and reverse transcribed into cDNA, which served as template for TCR sequencing. Here the immuneACCESS table is served through TCRdb, limited to in-frame sequences with V and J called. Missing clones are a known gap in these copies; in checked studies unresolved V genes cover under half, and the rest lacks a known reason. The sample table contains about 97,000 clones; only one count was recorded for less than 50% of them. The ten largest clones represent approximately 1.5% of the sample. The sequencing input was CD4+ T cells sorted from blood. Source of these receptors: a human donor with alopecia areata.

On this clone itself: Other DNA variants within this sample encode the same CDR3. This chain uses TRBV5-1 with TRBJ1-1, with D unresolved. Trimming pared 0 bases from V and 1 base from J, leaving 4 bases between. CDR3 length: 13 amino acids. Germline V CDR1 and CDR2: SGHRS, YFSETQ. The CDR3 bases are TGCGCCAGCAGCTTGGGAGGGAACACTGAAGCTTTCTTT. Protein: CASSLGGNTEAFF.

This clone was observed many times. This sequence joins TRBV14 and TRBJ2-2, with TRBD1 matching 7 bases. V lost 0 bases, J lost 3 bases, and 4 bases stayed unmatched. CDR1 SGHDN and CDR2 FVKESK come from the germline V gene. CDR3 length equals 16 residues. CDR3 DNA: TGTGCCAGCAGCCAAGATCGAGGGGGCCACACCGGGGAGCTGTTTTTT. It encodes CASSQDRGGHTGELFF.